Listed here are 10 T cell receptor beta chains from one sample, sequenced in a study of blood T cell repertoires in COVID-19. Clones were sequenced by immunoSEQ multiplex PCR, and TCRdb holds only the in-frame ones, with some missing. The table records roughly 250,000 clones, approximately 83% of them present only once. Sample: PBMCs or T cells enriched from blood (not recorded which). Receptor source: a middle-aged woman with acute COVID-19.

The genes are TRBV29-1 and TRBJ1-1, with D uncertain. The germline V and J ends were trimmed by 5 bases and 1 base, with 5 bases remaining between them. The CDR3 covers 11 residues. The germline V gene has CDR1 SQVTM and CDR2 ANQGSEA. In nucleotides, the CDR3 is TGCAGCGTTCATTGGAACACTGAAGCTTTCTTT. Encoded protein: CSVHWNTEAFF.

There are a few counts of this clone. The genes are TRBV6-1 and TRBJ2-7; 8 bases match TRBD2. CDR1 and CDR2 from the germline V gene are MNHNS and SASEGT. Trimming removed 3 bases from V and 4 bases from J; junction bases left unmatched: 8. This CDR3 has 15 amino acids. The CDR3 DNA reads as TGTGCCAGCAGTGATGGACTACGCGGGAGGTACGAGCAGTACTTC. This codes for CASSDGLRGRYEQYF.

The CDR3 DNA is TGTGCCAGTAGCCTTACCCAGGTCACTGAAGCTTTCTTT. Translation: CASSLTQVTEAFF. The chain combines TRBV19 with TRBJ1-1; the D is unclear. Germline CDR1 is LNHDA and CDR2 is SQIVND (reference sequence). The CDR3 spans 13 residues. Trimming cost V 6 bases and J 4 bases, with 12 bases left between them.

This sequence joins TRBV11-3 and TRBJ1-5; 8 nucleotides line up with TRBD1. Trimming took 4 bases from V and 6 from J; bases not matched to a gene: 8. CDR3 length: 15 residues. Germline V gene data show CDR1 as SGHNT and CDR2 as YENEEA. The CDR3 coding sequence is TGTGCCAGCAGCTCGGGGACAGGCGAAGGTCAGCCCCAGCATTTT. This encodes CASSSGTGEGQPQHF.

The chain uses TRBV6-7 and TRBJ1-2, with D hard to call. TRBV6-7 is classed as an ORF, of uncertain function. The CDR3 extends over 12 amino acids. V was shortened by 8 bases and J by 7 bases, with 14 bases between the two germline ends. The chain's CDR3 is CASPFPLGGYTF. The CDR3 coding sequence is TGTGCCAGCCCCTTTCCCCTCGGTGGCTACACCTTC.

This clone was observed a single time. This chain uses TRBV19 with TRBJ1-5; D is unresolved. Germline V gives CDR1 LNHDA, CDR2 SQIVND (reference sequence). The V and J ends lost 1 base and 2 bases respectively, with 6 bases between them. The CDR3 runs to 14 residues. The chain's CDR3 is CASSIGSGNQPQHF. The DNA for the CDR3 is TGTGCCAGTAGTATAGGGAGTGGCAATCAGCCCCAGCATTTT.

This clone was seen more than once but under ten times. The CDR3 spells CASSLVPQPGNTIYF. For the CDR3, the DNA is TGTGCCAGCAGCTTAGTACCACAGCCTGGAAACACCATATATTTT. The chain uses TRBV7-9 and TRBJ1-3, with D uncertain. This CDR3 spans 15 amino acids. Trimming removed 1 base at V and 2 bases at J, with 9 bases between. The germline gives CDR1 SEHNR, CDR2 FQNEAQ (reference sequence).

This chain connects TRBV19 to TRBJ2-7, with 8 bases identical to TRBD2. V shed 2 bases, J shed 4 bases, and the junction held 4 bases outside the gene matches. The germline V gene has CDR1 LNHDA and CDR2 SQIVND (reference sequence). The CDR3 runs to 14 residues. This chain's CDR3 is CASSITGGLYEQYF. CDR3 DNA sequence: TGTGCCAGTAGTATAACGGGAGGGTTGTACGAGCAGTACTTC.

The V and J genes are TRBV5-6 and TRBJ1-3; TRBD1 aligns across 9 bases. The germline V gene encodes CDR1 SGHDT and CDR2 YYEEEE. V lost 0 bases and J lost 4; bases outside the gene matches: 8. The CDR3 has 17 amino acids. CDR3 bases: TGTGCCAGCAGCTTGGAGTGGGACAGGGACTTAGGAAACACCATATATTTT. Translating gives CASSLEWDRDLGNTIYF.

This clone appeared a single time. V usage is TRBV2 and J usage is TRBJ2-3; tentatively, D is TRBD1 (5 bases). This CDR3 has 13 amino acids. Between the trimmed V and J ends, which lost 5 bases and 6 bases, there was a span of 12 bases. Germline loops: CDR1 SNHLY, CDR2 FYNNEI. This chain's CDR3 is CASSPPGSDTQYF. CDR3 DNA: TGTGCCAGCAGTCCCCCAGGGTCTGATACGCAGTATTTT.